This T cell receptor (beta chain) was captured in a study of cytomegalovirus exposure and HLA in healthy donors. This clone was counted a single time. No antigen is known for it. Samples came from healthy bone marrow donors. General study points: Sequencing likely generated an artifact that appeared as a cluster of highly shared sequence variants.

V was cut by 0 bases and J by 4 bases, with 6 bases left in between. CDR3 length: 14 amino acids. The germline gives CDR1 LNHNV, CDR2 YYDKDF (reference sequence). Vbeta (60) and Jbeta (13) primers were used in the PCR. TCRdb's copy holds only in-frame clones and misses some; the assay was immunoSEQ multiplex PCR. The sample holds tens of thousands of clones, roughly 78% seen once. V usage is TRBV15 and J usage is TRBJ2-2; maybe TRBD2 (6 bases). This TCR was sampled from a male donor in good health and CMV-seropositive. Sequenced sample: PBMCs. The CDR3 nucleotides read TGTGCCACCAGCAGAGAGGGAGGCACCGGGGAGCTGTTTTTT. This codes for CATSREGGTGELFF.